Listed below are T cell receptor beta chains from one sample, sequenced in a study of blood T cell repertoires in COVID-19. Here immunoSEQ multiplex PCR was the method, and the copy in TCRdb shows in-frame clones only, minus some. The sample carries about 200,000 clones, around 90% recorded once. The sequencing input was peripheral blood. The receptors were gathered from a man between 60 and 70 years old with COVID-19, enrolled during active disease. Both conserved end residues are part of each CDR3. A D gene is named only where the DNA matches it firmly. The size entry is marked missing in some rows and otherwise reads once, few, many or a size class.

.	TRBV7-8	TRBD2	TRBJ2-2	CASSPREVTNTGELFF	TGTGCCAGCAGCCCCCGGGAGGTTACGAACACCGGGGAGCTGTTTTTT
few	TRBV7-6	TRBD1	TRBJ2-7	CASSLRDRIGSVTYEQYF	TGTGCCAGCAGCCTCCGGGACAGAATTGGAAGCGTAACCTACGAGCAGTACTTC
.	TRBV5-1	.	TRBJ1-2	CASSPRWAGVTDNGYTF	TGCGCCAGCAGCCCCCGATGGGCAGGGGTTACGGACAATGGCTACACCTTC
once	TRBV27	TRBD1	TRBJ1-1	CASSSDRGNTEAFF	TGTGCCAGCAGTTCGGACAGGGGGAACACTGAAGCTTTCTTT
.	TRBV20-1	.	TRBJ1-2	CSARAYGYTF	TGCAGTGCCCGAGCCTATGGCTACACCTTC
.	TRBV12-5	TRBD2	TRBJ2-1	CASGLIAGGSPNEQFF	TGTGCTAGTGGTCTAATAGCGGGGGGTAGTCCCAATGAGCAGTTCTTC
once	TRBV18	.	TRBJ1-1	CASSRGGTQGAFF	TGTGCCAGCTCAAGGGGGGGGACACAGGGAGCTTTCTTT
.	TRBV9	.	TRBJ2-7	CASSVEPGRSYEQYF	TGTGCCAGCAGCGTAGAACCAGGGCGCTCCTACGAGCAGTACTTC
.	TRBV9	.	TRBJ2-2	CASSVDRYTGELFF	TGTGCCAGCAGCGTAGACAGATACACCGGGGAGCTGTTTTTT
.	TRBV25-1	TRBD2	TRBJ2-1	CASSELVAGGPTKDRQFF	TGTGCCAGCAGTGAATTGGTAGCGGGGGGGCCCACGAAGGATAGGCAGTTCTTC
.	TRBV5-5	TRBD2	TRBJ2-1	CASSLESGSYSYNEQFF	TGTGCCAGCAGCTTGGAGAGCGGGAGTTACTCCTACAATGAGCAGTTCTTC
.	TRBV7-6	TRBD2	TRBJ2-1	CASSLYLAGGSYNEQFF	TGTGCCAGCAGCCTATATCTAGCGGGAGGCTCCTACAATGAGCAGTTCTTC
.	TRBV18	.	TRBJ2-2	CASSPFLQVSANTGELFF	TGTGCCAGCTCACCCTTTTTACAGGTTTCCGCGAACACCGGGGAGCTGTTTTTT
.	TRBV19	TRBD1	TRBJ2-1	CASSNQGARGEQFF	TGTGCCAGTAGTAATCAGGGGGCGCGAGGAGAGCAGTTCTTC
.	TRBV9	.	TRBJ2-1	CASSVAHNEQFF	TGTGCCAGCAGCGTAGCTCACAATGAGCAGTTCTTC
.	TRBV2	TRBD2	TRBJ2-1	CASSLLAGVSPRSYNEQFF	TGTGCCAGCAGTTTACTAGCGGGAGTCTCCCCAAGGTCCTACAATGAGCAGTTCTTC
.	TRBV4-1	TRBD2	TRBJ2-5	CASSQTPGTSGGANQETQYF	TGCGCCAGCAGCCAGACTCCCGGGACTAGCGGGGGAGCAAATCAAGAGACCCAGTACTTC
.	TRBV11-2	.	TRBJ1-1	CASSSARQVGAFF	TGTGCCAGCAGCAGCGCGCGACAGGTTGGAGCTTTCTTT
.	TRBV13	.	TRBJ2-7	CASSQRGTAYSYEQYF	TGTGCCAGCAGCCAACGCGGGACAGCCTACTCCTACGAGCAGTACTTC
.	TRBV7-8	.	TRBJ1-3	CASSLAGGGNTIYF	TGTGCCAGCAGCTTAGCAGGCGGTGGAAACACCATATATTTT
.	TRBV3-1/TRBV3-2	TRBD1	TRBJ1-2	CASSHGTANYYGYTF	TGTGCCAGCAGCCACGGGACAGCCAATTATTATGGCTACACCTTC
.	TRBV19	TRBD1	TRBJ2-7	CATRVAGTGIYEQYF	TGTGCCACGCGGGTGGCCGGGACAGGGATTTACGAGCAGTACTTC
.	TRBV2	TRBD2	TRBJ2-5	CASSERLAGAETQYF	TGTGCCAGCAGTGAGAGGCTAGCGGGAGCAGAGACCCAGTACTTC
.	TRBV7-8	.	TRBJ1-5	CASSPGDGNQPQHF	TGTGCCAGCAGCCCAGGGGACGGCAATCAGCCCCAGCATTTT
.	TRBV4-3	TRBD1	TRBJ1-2	CASSHRQGPGGYTF	TGCGCCAGCAGCCACCGACAGGGTCCTGGTGGCTACACCTTC
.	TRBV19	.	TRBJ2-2	CASSINGQGTGELFF	TGTGCCAGTAGTATAAACGGCCAGGGGACCGGGGAGCTGTTTTTT
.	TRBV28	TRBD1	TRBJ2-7	CASRPGTGAYEQYF	TGTGCCAGCAGGCCCGGGACAGGGGCCTACGAGCAGTACTTC
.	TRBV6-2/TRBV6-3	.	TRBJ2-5	CASSLIDSPQETQYF	TGTGCCAGCAGTTTGATTGACAGTCCCCAAGAGACCCAGTACTTC
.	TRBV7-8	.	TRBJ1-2	CASSWQGNYGYTF	TGTGCCAGCAGCTGGCAGGGCAACTATGGCTACACCTTC
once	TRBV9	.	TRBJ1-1	CASSGFGEAFF	TGTGCCAGCAGCGGGTTCGGTGAAGCTTTCTTT
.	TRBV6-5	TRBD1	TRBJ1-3	CASRRGTVSGNTIYF	TGTGCCAGCAGAAGAGGGACAGTCTCTGGAAACACCATATATTTT
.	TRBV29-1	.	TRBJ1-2	CSVEDRYSLYGYTF	TGCAGCGTTGAAGATCGGTACAGCCTCTATGGCTACACCTTC
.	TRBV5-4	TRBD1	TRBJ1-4	CASTPDRENEKLFF	TGTGCCAGCACCCCGGACAGGGAGAATGAAAAACTGTTTTTT
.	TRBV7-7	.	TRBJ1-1	CASSSYRANTEAFF	TGTGCTAGCAGCTCCTACAGGGCCAACACTGAAGCTTTCTTT
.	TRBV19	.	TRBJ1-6	CASSPRQVGNSPLHF	TGTGCCAGTAGTCCTAGACAGGTCGGTAATTCACCCCTCCACTTT
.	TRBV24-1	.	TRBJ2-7	CATSDLYPGTPYEQYF	TGTGCCACCAGTGATTTGTACCCCGGGACACCCTACGAGCAGTACTTC
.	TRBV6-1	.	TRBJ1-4	CASSDSSHLGGLRTNEKLFF	TGTGCCAGCAGTGATTCCTCCCATCTCGGTGGTCTGAGGACTAATGAAAAACTGTTTTTT
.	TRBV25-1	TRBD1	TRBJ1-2	CASSEFRTGNYGYTF	TGTGCCAGCAGTGAATTTAGGACAGGGAACTATGGCTACACCTTC
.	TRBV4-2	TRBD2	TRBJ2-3	CASSRGKGGSWTDTQYF	TGTGCCAGCAGCCGAGGCAAGGGCGGGAGTTGGACAGATACGCAGTATTTT
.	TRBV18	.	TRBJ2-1	CASSLQGTDEQFF	TGTGCCAGCTCTCTTCAGGGTACGGATGAGCAGTTCTTC
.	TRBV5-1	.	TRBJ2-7	CASSLDLGQQYF	TGCGCCAGCAGCTTGGATCTGGGCCAGCAGTACTTC
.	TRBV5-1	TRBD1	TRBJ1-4	CASSLAPLGQGNEKLFF	TGCGCCAGCAGCTTGGCTCCCCTGGGACAGGGTAATGAAAAACTGTTTTTT
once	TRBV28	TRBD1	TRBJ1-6	CASSQQGALGSPLHF	TGTGCCAGCAGCCAACAGGGGGCGTTGGGTTCACCCCTCCACTTT
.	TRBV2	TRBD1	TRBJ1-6	CASSEARDRGNPLHF	TGTGCCAGCAGTGAAGCACGGGACAGGGGAAATCCCCTCCACTTT
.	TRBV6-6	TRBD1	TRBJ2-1	CASSYRDSEQFF	TGTGCCAGCAGTTACCGGGACAGCGAGCAGTTCTTC
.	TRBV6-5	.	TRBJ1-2	CASYLGGEGYTF	TGTGCCAGCTACCTAGGGGGGGAAGGCTACACCTTC
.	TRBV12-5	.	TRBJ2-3	CASALTRGADTQYF	TGTGCTAGTGCCCTGACTCGCGGGGCAGATACGCAGTATTTT
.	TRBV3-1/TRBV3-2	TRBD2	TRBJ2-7	CASSPASGIKYEQYF	TGTGCCAGCAGCCCGGCTAGCGGGATTAAATACGAGCAGTACTTC
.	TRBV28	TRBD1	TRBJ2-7	CASSRPGTGIYEQYF	TGTGCCAGCAGTCGTCCCGGGACAGGGATCTACGAGCAGTACTTC
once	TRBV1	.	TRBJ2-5	CTSSRAWTGGETQYF	TGCACCAGCAGCCGAGCCTGGACAGGTGGAGAGACCCAGTACTTC
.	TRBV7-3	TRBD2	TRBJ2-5	CASSPGLAGGRETQYF	TGTGCCAGCAGCCCGGGACTAGCGGGGGGGCGGGAGACCCAGTACTTC
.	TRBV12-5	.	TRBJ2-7	CASGQDWQRTEYF	TGTGCTAGTGGTCAAGACTGGCAGAGAACGGAGTACTTC
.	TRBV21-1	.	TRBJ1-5	CASSKGGQGDNQPQHF	TGTGCCAGCAGCAAGGGTGGGCAGGGGGACAATCAGCCCCAGCATTTT
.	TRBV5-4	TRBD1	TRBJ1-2	CASSLGGQGAFGGYTF	TGTGCCAGCAGCTTGGGAGGACAGGGGGCTTTTGGGGGCTACACCTTC
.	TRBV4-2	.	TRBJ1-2	CASSQDLGSRGYTF	TGTGCCAGCAGCCAAGATCTAGGTTCGAGAGGCTACACCTTC
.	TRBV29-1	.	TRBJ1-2	CSVVVGSNGYTF	TGCAGCGTTGTTGTGGGGAGTAACGGCTACACCTTC